This entry lists 6 T cell receptor beta chains sequenced from one sample in a study of cytomegalovirus exposure and HLA in healthy donors (dated by TCRdb to about 2017). Library preparation used the immunoSEQ multiplex PCR assay. For the multiplex PCR, a mixture combining 60 forward primers for TCR Vbeta segments and 13 reverse primers for TCR Jbeta segments was used. TCRdb took this table from immuneACCESS and kept in-frame rearrangements with V and J called. Such tables lack part of the clones; where checked against another copy, unresolved V genes explain under half of the gap, and the rest is unexplained. This sample holds approximately 190,000 clones; around 87% were observed only once. The ten biggest clones cover about 1.2% of the sample. Sequencing input: PBMCs. All receptors derive from a man aged 25-45 years in good health and CMV-seronegative.

The CDR3 protein is CAGKRSTGELFF. The CDR3 nucleotides read TGTGCCGGTAAAAGGAGCACCGGGGAGCTGTTTTTT. This chain links TRBV6-1 with TRBJ2-2, with D unresolved. Germline loops: CDR1 MNHNS, CDR2 SASEGT. V lost 11 bases to trimming and J lost 4 bases, with 11 bases between them. This CDR3 has 12 amino acids.

The table lists this clone with a count of one. The rearrangement uses TRBV12-5 and TRBJ1-4; D possibly corresponds to TRBD1 (5 bases). The germline gives CDR1 LGHNT, CDR2 FRNRAP. The CDR3 is 14 residues long. Trimming stripped 7 bases from V and 5 bases from J, with 14 bases between. The CDR3 DNA follows: TGTGCTAGTGTCTACCAGGGAAGAAATGAAAAACTGTTTTTT. It is translated as CASVYQGRNEKLFF.

This clone was picked up one time. The chain is built from TRBV4-1 and TRBJ2-1; TRBD2 aligns across 9 bases. The germline CDR1 and CDR2 sequences are MGHRA and YSYEKL. There are 17 residues in the CDR3. Unmatched junction bases numbered 7, after V lost 0 bases and J lost 4 bases. The CDR3 region is CASSQDRLAGLYNEQFF. As DNA, the CDR3 is TGCGCCAGCAGCCAAGATAGGCTAGCGGGATTGTACAATGAGCAGTTCTTC.

The sample holds one count of this clone. This sequence joins TRBV5-1 and TRBJ2-7; 12 nucleotides align to TRBD2. CDR3 length: 17 amino acids. CDR1 is SGHRS and CDR2 is YFSETQ in the germline V gene. V was clipped by 3 bases and J by 1 base; unmatched bases: 8. CDR3 sequence: CASSSRSGTSGSYEQYF. CDR3 nucleotide sequence: TGCGCCAGCAGCTCACGCTCCGGGACTAGCGGGTCCTACGAGCAGTACTTC. Looking up the rest from reference TRBV5-1 and TRBJ2-7 gives the full variable domain: KAGVTQTPRYLIKTRGQQVTLSCSPISGHRSVSWYQQTPGQGLQFLFEYFSETQRNKGNFPGRFSGRQFSNSRSEMNVSTLELGDSALYLCASSSRSGTSGSYEQYFGPGTRLTVT.

The chain has TRBV7-9 and TRBJ1-6; D may be TRBD1 (6 bases). This CDR3 has 14 residues. The V and J ends lost 11 bases and 1 base respectively, with 12 bases between them. Germline V CDR1 and CDR2: SEHNR, FQNEAQ (reference sequence). DNA for the CDR3: TGTGCCCTGAGGGGGTTATCCTATAATTCACCCCTCCACTTT. Translating gives CALRGLSYNSPLHF.

The DNA of the CDR3 is TGTGCCAGCAGAGCCATCTCCGAGACCCAGTACTTC. It translates to CASRAISETQYF. The chain employs TRBV2 and TRBJ2-5; no clear D gene. The CDR3 length is 12 residues. The germline V and J ends were trimmed by 6 bases and 5 bases, with 10 bases remaining between them. CDR1 is SNHLY, CDR2 FYNNEI, per germline.